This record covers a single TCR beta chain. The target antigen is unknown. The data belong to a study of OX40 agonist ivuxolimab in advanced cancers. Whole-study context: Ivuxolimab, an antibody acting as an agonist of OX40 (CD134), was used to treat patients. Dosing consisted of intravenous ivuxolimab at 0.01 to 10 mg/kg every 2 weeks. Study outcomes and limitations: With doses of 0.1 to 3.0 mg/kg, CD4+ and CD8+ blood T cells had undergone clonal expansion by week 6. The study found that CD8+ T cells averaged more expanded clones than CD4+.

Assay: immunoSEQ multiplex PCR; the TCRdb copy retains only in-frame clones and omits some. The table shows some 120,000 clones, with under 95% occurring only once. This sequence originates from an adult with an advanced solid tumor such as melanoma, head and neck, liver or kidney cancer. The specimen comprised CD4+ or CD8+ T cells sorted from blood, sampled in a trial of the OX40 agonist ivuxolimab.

CDR3 residues: CATSRDFGPLDEQFF. The CDR3 nucleotides are TGTGCCACCAGCAGAGATTTCGGCCCTTTAGATGAGCAGTTCTTC. The chain joins TRBV15 to TRBJ2-1; no firm D call. Germline loops: CDR1 LNHNV, CDR2 YYDKDF (reference sequence). This CDR3 has 15 residues. V was trimmed by 0 bases and J by 8 bases, leaving 14 bases between them.